A selection of T cell receptor beta chains follows, all from one sample in a study of T cells after yellow fever vaccination. TCRdb re-called the 5' RACE reads through MiXCR, storing one row per CDR3 protein. This table has just under 600,000 distinct CDR3 sequences, about 13% appearing once. Sequenced material: PBMCs, taken on the day of the yellow fever booster vaccination. The receptors were sampled from a man under 40 who received the YFV17D yellow fever vaccine. Both conserved end residues are part of each CDR3. The D gene is left open where the match is weak. Not all rows give a size; the values are once, few, many and, for expanded clones, a class.

j_call clone_size d_call v_call cdr3_nt cdr3_aa
TRBJ2-5 few . TRBV18 TGTGCCAGCTTTTATTCAACGTACCAAGAGACCCAGTACTTC CASFYSTYQETQYF
TRBJ2-1 . . TRBV24-1 TGTGCCACCAGTGATCCTAGTAACCTAAACTACAATGAGCAGTTCTTC CATSDPSNLNYNEQFF
TRBJ2-4 few . TRBV20-1 TGCAGTGCAGACCCCGAAGGATTTACGGGAGCCAAAAACATTCAGTACTTC CSADPEGFTGAKNIQYF
TRBJ1-3 few . TRBV7-9 TGTGCCAGCAGCTTAGTCCTCTCTGGAAACACCATATATTTT CASSLVLSGNTIYF
TRBJ2-1 . . TRBV5-7 TGTGCCAGCAGCACCCATAGGAGCTCCTACAATGAGCAGTTCTTC CASSTHRSSYNEQFF
TRBJ1-3 few . TRBV12-3/TRBV12-4 TGTGCCAGCAGTTTAAACGCAGGAAACACCATATATTTT CASSLNAGNTIYF
TRBJ2-1 . . TRBV27 TGTGCCAGCAGTGACGACCAGAGCTCCTACAATGAGCAGTTCTTC CASSDDQSSYNEQFF
TRBJ2-1 few TRBD1 TRBV28 TGTGCCAGCAGTTTACCGCGGGACAGGATGGACAATGAGCAGTTCTTC CASSLPRDRMDNEQFF
TRBJ2-1 . . TRBV5-1 TGCGCCAGCAGCTTGGGCCTAGCGTTAAACAATGAGCAGTTCTTC CASSLGLALNNEQFF
TRBJ2-3 . TRBD2 TRBV5-1 TGCGCCAGCAGCTTGGCTCTAGCGGGATCAGATACGCAGTATTTT CASSLALAGSDTQYF
TRBJ2-3 . . TRBV7-9 TGTGCCAGCAGCGCCCCTGGGGGCACAGATACGCAGTATTTT CASSAPGGTDTQYF
TRBJ1-5 few . TRBV6-1 TGTGCCAGCAGTCAAGGGGGAGCCGGCAATCAGCCCCAGCATTTT CASSQGGAGNQPQHF
TRBJ2-3 . TRBD2 TRBV20-1 TGCTGTGCTACGACGGGAGGGGAAGTAGGAACAGATACGCAGTATTTT CCATTGGEVGTDTQYF
TRBJ2-1 many . TRBV27 TGTGCCAGCAGTAGGCAGGGATACAATGAGCAGTTCTTC CASSRQGYNEQFF
TRBJ2-7 . . TRBV19 TGTGCCGTCCGGACAACTAACGAGCAGTACTTC CAVRTTNEQYF
TRBJ2-3 . TRBD1 TRBV5-1 TGCGCCAGCAGCTGGAAACAGGGGGACGAAAGCACAGATACGCAGTATTTT CASSWKQGDESTDTQYF
TRBJ2-7 . . TRBV6-1 TGTGCCAGCAGTGTTAGCGGATGGGCCTACGAGCAGTACTTC CASSVSGWAYEQYF
TRBJ2-1 few TRBD2 TRBV5-1 TGCGCCAGCAGCTTTGGACTAGCGGAGGGCGGTGAGCAGTTCTTC CASSFGLAEGGEQFF
TRBJ2-1 few TRBD2 TRBV19 TGTGCCACCCAGAGCGGGAGGAACTACAATGAGCAGTTCTTC CATQSGRNYNEQFF
TRBJ2-7 . . TRBV6-4 TGTGCCATCCCGAACGAAGGGGAGTTCTACGAGCAGTACTTC CAIPNEGEFYEQYF
TRBJ1-5 few TRBD1 TRBV12-3/TRBV12-4 TGTGCCAGCACCCCACAGGGGGCCTCGGATCAGCCCCAGCATTTT CASTPQGASDQPQHF
TRBJ2-7 . . TRBV3-1 TGTGCCAGCAGCCAAGACGGCCAGGGCTACGAGCAGTACTTC CASSQDGQGYEQYF
TRBJ2-7 . . TRBV6-5 TGTGCCAGCAGTTTCCACCTTCCCGGAGAGCGGGCCCGCGAGCAGTACTTC CASSFHLPGERAREQYF
TRBJ2-1 many . TRBV5-1 TGCGCCAGCAGCTTGGGGGCCCAGCGCGGCAATGAGCAGTTCTTC CASSLGAQRGNEQFF
TRBJ1-4 . TRBD1 TRBV2 TGTGCCAGCGGGCGACAGGGGATGTTACGTGAAAAACTGTTTTTT CASGRQGMLREKLFF
TRBJ2-5 few TRBD1 TRBV6-2/TRBV6-3 TGTGCCGTACAACAGGGGATTCAGGAGACCCAGTACTTC CAVQQGIQETQYF
TRBJ2-5 . TRBD2 TRBV7-2 TGTGCCAGCAGCTGGACTAGCGGTCTGGGAGAGACCCAGTACTTC CASSWTSGLGETQYF
TRBJ2-4 few TRBD2 TRBV5-1 TGCGCCAGCAAGGCTGGGGCGGGGGACATTCAGTACTTC CASKAGAGDIQYF
TRBJ2-1 . TRBD2 TRBV7-9 TGTGCCAGCAGCCCCGGTAGTAGCGGGCGGTACAATGAGCAGTTCTTC CASSPGSSGRYNEQFF
TRBJ2-5 many . TRBV7-2 TGTGCCAGCAGCCCCACCGGGAACAAAGAGACCCAGTACTTC CASSPTGNKETQYF
TRBJ2-4 . . TRBV28 TGTGCCAGCAGTCCCCGGGAAACCATTCAGTACTTC CASSPRETIQYF
TRBJ2-5 few TRBD2 TRBV20-1 TGCAGTGCTAGAGATGGGGGAGGGGAGACCCAGTACTTC CSARDGGGETQYF
TRBJ1-4 . . TRBV20-1 TGCAGTGCGGAAGCCAAGACGGTGATGAATGAAAAACTGTTTTTT CSAEAKTVMNEKLFF
TRBJ2-7 few . TRBV19 TGTGCCAGTAGTATCGGACATCTACTCGGTTCAGTCGAGCAGTACTTC CASSIGHLLGSVEQYF
TRBJ2-7 . TRBD2 TRBV20-1 TGCAGTGCTAGACGCGGGGGAAACTACGAGCAGTACTTC CSARRGGNYEQYF
TRBJ2-1 once TRBD1 TRBV18 TGTGCCAGCTCACCCTCACAGGGGCCCTACAATGAGCAGTTCTTC CASSPSQGPYNEQFF
TRBJ2-1 . TRBD2 TRBV5-5 TGTGCCAGCAGCTTGGAGGAGACTAGCGGGAGAGGTGAGCAGTTCTTC CASSLEETSGRGEQFF
TRBJ2-2 . . TRBV12-5 TGTGCTAGTGGTATCCCTCAGGGGACGGCCACCGGGGAGCTGTTTTTT CASGIPQGTATGELFF
TRBJ2-6 few . TRBV7-2 TGTGCCAGCAGCCCCCATGGGGCTGGCGGGGCCAACGTCCTGACTTTC CASSPHGAGGANVLTF
TRBJ1-1 . TRBD1 TRBV7-3 TGTGCCAGCAGCTTCGACAGGGTCATGAACACTGAAGCTTTCTTT CASSFDRVMNTEAFF
TRBJ2-3 . . TRBV5-4 TGTGCCAGCAGCTTGGCCATTCGACCTACAGATACGCAGTATTTT CASSLAIRPTDTQYF
TRBJ2-1 few TRBD2 TRBV7-9 TGTGCCAGCAGCCCATTTGGGGGAGGGCTCTACAATGAGCAGTTCTTC CASSPFGGGLYNEQFF
TRBJ1-2 few . TRBV20-1 TGCAGTGCTAGCCCCTCGGGAGACTACTATGGCTACACCTTC CSASPSGDYYGYTF
TRBJ2-7 few TRBD2 TRBV6-5 TGTGCCAGCAGTTCCCTAGCGGGAGGTGCCTACGAGCAGTACTTC CASSSLAGGAYEQYF
TRBJ1-1 . . TRBV20-1 TGCAGTGCCGGGGGAGGGCGCTACACTGAAGCTTTCTTT CSAGGGRYTEAFF
TRBJ2-7 few TRBD2 TRBV10-3 TGTGCCATCAGTGATCGAACTAGCGGGAGGCTTTACGAGCAGTACTTC CAISDRTSGRLYEQYF
TRBJ1-5 . . TRBV15 TGTGCCACCAGCAGAGATACCCGGGGCCAGCCCCAGCATTTT CATSRDTRGQPQHF